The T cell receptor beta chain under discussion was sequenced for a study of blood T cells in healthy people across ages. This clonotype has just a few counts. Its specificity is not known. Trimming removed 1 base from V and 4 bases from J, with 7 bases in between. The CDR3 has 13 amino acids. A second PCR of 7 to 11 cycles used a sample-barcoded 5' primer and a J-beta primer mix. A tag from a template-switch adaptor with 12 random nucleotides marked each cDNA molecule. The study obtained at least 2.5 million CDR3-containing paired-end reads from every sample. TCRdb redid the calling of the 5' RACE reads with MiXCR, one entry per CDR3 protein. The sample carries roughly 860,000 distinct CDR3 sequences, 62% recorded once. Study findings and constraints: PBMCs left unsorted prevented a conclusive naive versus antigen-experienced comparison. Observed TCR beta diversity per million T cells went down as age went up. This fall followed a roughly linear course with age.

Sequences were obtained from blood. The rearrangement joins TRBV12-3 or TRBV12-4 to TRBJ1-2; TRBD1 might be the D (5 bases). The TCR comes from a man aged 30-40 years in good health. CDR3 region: CASSLVQGYGYTF. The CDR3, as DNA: TGTGCCAGCAGTTTAGTGCAGGGCTATGGCTACACCTTC.